This T cell receptor (beta chain) was recorded in a study of control samples from healthy donors and cancer patients. The CDR3 covers 18 residues. Germline V gives CDR1 MNHEY, CDR2 SMNVEV (reference sequence). Trimming at V came to 6 bases and at J to 2 bases, leaving 12 bases not matched to a gene. Data came from immunoSEQ multiplex PCR; TCRdb stores just in-frame clones and leaves some out. Of roughly 450,000 clones listed, 90% are singletons. This chain links TRBV27 with TRBJ2-7, with TRBD2 matching over 14 bases. The source material was PBMCs. The TCR comes from a man aged 35 to 55 with head and neck cancer. The CDR3 DNA reads TGTGCCAGCAGCCTGGGACTAGCGGGGGCGAGGAGCCCCTACGAGCAGTACTTC. It yields the protein CASSLGLAGARSPYEQYF.